Below, 26 T cell receptor beta chains from the same sample are listed, as sequenced in a study of HIV-infected patients and healthy controls. About 500 ng RNA was reverse transcribed with alpha and beta constant-region primers. Each of the alpha and beta chains got its own library through chain-specific third strand synthesis with indices. TCRdb redid the calling of the 5' RACE reads with MiXCR, one entry per CDR3 protein. The sample comprises more than 15,000 distinct CDR3 sequences, under 9.5% of which are singletons, and around 21% rests with the top ten. Roughly three months, about 14 weeks, into antiretroviral therapy, follow-up blood was collected. The repertoire came from unfractionated whole blood and reflected all unsorted peripheral T cells. Sequences were derived from blood, sampled during antiretroviral therapy. The source is an adult with HIV infection.

This clonotype was counted ten times or more. This rearrangement joins TRBV30 to TRBJ2-7; 8 bases fit TRBD2. After removal of 1 base from V and 6 bases from J, the junction contained 8 bases not matched to a gene. CDR1 and CDR2 from the germline V gene are GTSNPN and SVGIG (reference sequence). This CDR3 has 14 amino acids. CDR3 sequence (DNA): TGTGCCTGGAGTGAGTTCGGGGGGGGCCTCGAGCAGTACTTC. Residues: CAWSEFGGGLEQYF.

Only a few counts were recorded for this clonotype. V is TRBV4-1 and J is TRBJ1-4, with 7 positions matching TRBD1. CDR3 length equals 19 residues. The germline V gene has CDR1 MGHRA and CDR2 YSYEKL. J was trimmed by 3 bases and V by 0 bases; bases with no gene match: 13. The CDR3, as DNA: TGCGCCAGCAGCCAAGATGGATTATTTAAGGGGGCGGCTAATGAAAAACTGTTTTTT. This codes for CASSQDGLFKGAANEKLFF.

In this sample, this clonotype turned up many times. The V and J genes are TRBV4-1 and TRBJ2-3; tentatively, D is TRBD2 (5 bases). V was cut by 1 base and J by 5 bases, with 13 bases left in between. The CDR3 covers 15 residues. Germline values: CDR1 MGHRA, CDR2 YSYEKL. The CDR3 sequence: CASSQVEGVGDTQYF. The DNA for the CDR3 is TGCGCCAGCAGCCAAGTAGAGGGAGTGGGAGATACGCAGTATTTT.

This clonotype appeared many times. This rearrangement joins TRBV21-1 to TRBJ2-7; the table's D call, TRBD1, has no DNA check behind it. TRBV21-1 is a known pseudogene. This CDR3 spans 12 amino acids. The CDR3 loop reads CASSTQGSEQYF. The CDR3 DNA reads as TGTGCCAGCAGCACACAGGGTTCCGAGCAGTACTTC.

This clonotype was detected ten times or more. This chain links TRBV5-1 with TRBJ2-1; TRBD2 aligns across 16 bases. Germline lookup yields CDR1 SGHRS and CDR2 YFSETQ. The ends lost 4 bases at V and 9 bases at J; junction bases unmatched: 4. The CDR3 has 15 residues. The DNA for the CDR3 is TGCGCCAGCAGCGGGACTAGCGGGGGGGAGGCTGAGCAGTTCTTC. Translated: CASSGTSGGEAEQFF.

V gene TRBV7-3 combines with J gene TRBJ2-7; 9 bases match TRBD1. Germline CDR1 reads SGHTA; CDR2 reads FQGTGA. The CDR3 sequence is 16 residues long. Unmatched junction bases numbered 11, after V lost 4 bases and J lost 4 bases. DNA of the CDR3: TGTGCCAGCAGCTCTCAACAGGGGGCCAGCAGGTACGAGCAGTACTTC. Translation: CASSSQQGASRYEQYF.

This clonotype appeared many times. V is TRBV6-1 and J is TRBJ1-5; D unresolved. The V and J ends lost 7 bases and 4 bases respectively, with 17 bases between them. Germline V gene data show CDR1 as MNHNS and CDR2 as SASEGT. The CDR3 length is 15 residues. The CDR3 spells CASTGGSITNQPQHF. The CDR3 DNA sequence: TGTGCCAGCACCGGAGGCAGTATAACGAATCAGCCCCAGCATTTT.

The sample holds many counts of this clonotype. V is TRBV7-9 and J is TRBJ1-5; no reliable D call. The CDR3 length is 16 residues. The V gene lost 5 bases and the J gene lost 0 bases, with 14 bases spanning the gap. Germline V gene data show CDR1 as SEHNR and CDR2 as FQNEAQ (reference sequence). The CDR3 DNA reads as TGTGCCAGCAGCGCCCATGACGGCAATAGCAATCAGCCCCAGCATTTT. Translated: CASSAHDGNSNQPQHF. The full variable domain, rest sourced from reference TRBV7-9 and TRBJ1-5, is DTGVSQNPRHKITKRGQNVTFRCDPISEHNRLYWYRQTLGQGPEFLTYFQNEAQLEKSRLLSDRFSAERPKGSFSTLEIQRTEQGDSAMYLCASSAHDGNSNQPQHFGDGTRLSIL.

This clonotype was counted a few times. The V and J genes are TRBV6-5 and TRBJ2-1; D possibly corresponds to TRBD1 (5 bases). CDR1 and CDR2 from the germline V gene are MNHEY and SVGAGI. The CDR3 extends over 15 amino acids. Between the trimmed V and J ends, which lost 2 bases and 6 bases, there was a span of 14 bases. The CDR3 nucleotides are TGTGCCAGCAGTTACCTGGCAGGGAAATCCAATGAGCAGTTCTTC. Translating gives CASSYLAGKSNEQFF.

This clonotype has at least ten counts. The J gene is TRBJ2-6, the V gene TRBV28; D remains ambiguous. The germline CDR1 and CDR2 sequences are MDHEN and SYDVKM. The CDR3 consists of 15 residues. V gave up 6 bases and J gave up 0 bases, with 9 bases separating them. In DNA, the CDR3 is TGTGCCAGCAGAGGCGGTTACTCTGGGGCCAACGTCCTGACTTTC. As protein: CASRGGYSGANVLTF.

This clonotype was detected ten times or more. This chain joins TRBV6-5 and TRBJ1-4; D is ambiguous. Trimming shortened V by 3 bases and J by 1 base, and 6 bases separated the two germline ends. The CDR3 consists of 14 residues. The V gene's germline CDR1 is MNHEY and CDR2 SVGAGI. The CDR3 spells CASSYGGTNEKLFF. CDR3 DNA: TGTGCCAGCAGTTATGGAGGAACTAATGAAAAACTGTTTTTT.

In this sample, this clonotype turned up many times. J is TRBJ2-7 and V is TRBV10-3; the D gene is possibly TRBD1 (5 bases). The CDR3 runs to 13 residues. V lost 11 bases to trimming and J lost 2 bases, with 16 bases between them. Germline-derived CDR1 and CDR2 are ENHRY and SYGVKD. Here the CDR3 reads CASQGDGTYEQYF. CDR3 nucleotide sequence: TGTGCCTCCCAGGGCGACGGAACCTACGAGCAGTACTTC.

This clonotype was observed many times. The rearrangement uses TRBV10-3 and TRBJ2-1; 11 nucleotides align to TRBD2. Germline CDR1 reads ENHRY; CDR2 reads SYGVKD. The V gene end was trimmed by 5 bases and the J gene end by 3 bases; junction bases not matched to a gene: 3. The CDR3 is made up of 15 amino acids. DNA for the CDR3: TGTGCCATCAGTCCTACTAGCGGGAGCTACAATGAGCAGTTCTTC. It yields the protein CAISPTSGSYNEQFF.

The sample holds many counts of this clonotype. V gene TRBV6-2 or TRBV6-3 combines with J gene TRBJ2-2; D possibly corresponds to TRBD2 (5 bases). Germline values: CDR1 MNHEY, CDR2 SVGEGT. V gave up 7 bases and J gave up 4 bases, with 16 bases separating them. This CDR3 has 15 residues. The CDR3 DNA is TGTGCCAGCATACCCGGACGGAGGATCACCGGGGAGCTGTTTTTT. This codes for CASIPGRRITGELFF.

In its sample, this clonotype was seen many times. This chain uses TRBV7-9 with TRBJ1-4; D is uncertain. Trimming took 2 bases from V and 5 from J, leaving 18 bases between them. The CDR3 consists of 17 residues. Germline CDR1 is SEHNR and CDR2 is FQNEAQ (reference sequence). CDR3 DNA: TGTGCCAGCAGCTTACGTGATCTTTGGACGAGAAATGAAAAACTGTTTTTT. Its protein product is CASSLRDLWTRNEKLFF.

In its sample, this clonotype was seen many times. The chain employs TRBV6-4 and TRBJ1-1; 7 nucleotides line up with TRBD1. J was trimmed by 5 bases and V by 4 bases; bases with no gene match: 4. The length of the CDR3 is 13 residues. Germline V gene lookup returns CDR1 MRHNA and CDR2 SNTAGT. CDR3 in amino acids: CASSGGRGTEAFF. As DNA, the CDR3 is TGTGCCAGCAGTGGCGGCAGGGGGACTGAAGCTTTCTTT.

This clonotype was seen ten or more times. This rearrangement joins TRBV11-2 to TRBJ2-3; tentative D call: TRBD1 (5 bases). V lost 1 base, J lost 2 bases, and 13 bases lay in between. The CDR3 runs to 16 residues. CDR1 is SGHAT, CDR2 FQNNGV, per germline. The CDR3 protein is CASSLGTTYNTDTQYF. CDR3 nucleotide sequence: TGTGCCAGCAGCTTAGGGACAACCTATAACACAGATACGCAGTATTTT.

This clonotype was picked up many times. The chain combines TRBV4-1 with TRBJ1-4, with D possibly matching TRBD1 (6 bases). The CDR3 has 18 residues. V was cut by 2 bases and J by 0 bases, with 16 bases left in between. Germline CDR1 MGHRA, CDR2 YSYEKL. The CDR3 protein is CASSQPPGAVATNEKLFF. CDR3 bases: TGCGCCAGCAGCCAACCCCCGGGGGCAGTTGCAACTAATGAAAAACTGTTTTTT.

This clonotype was observed many times. CDR3 region: CASSEAPGLASETQYF. The CDR3 DNA follows: TGTGCCAGCAGTGAAGCCCCGGGACTAGCATCCGAGACCCAGTACTTC. This chain links TRBV2 with TRBJ2-5; 9 nucleotides match TRBD2. The germline CDR1 and CDR2 sequences are SNHLY and FYNNEI. V gave up 0 bases and J gave up 5 bases; unmatched junction bases: 7. This CDR3 spans 16 amino acids.

In this sample, this clonotype turned up many times. The genes are TRBV6-7 and TRBJ2-7; D ambiguous. TRBV6-7 is identified as an open reading frame with a role that is uncertain. The CDR3 contains 11 residues. Trimming left V 2 bases short and J 4 bases short, with 3 bases between. CDR3 loop: CASSYIYEQYF. CDR3 nucleotide sequence: TGTGCCAGCAGTTACATTTACGAGCAGTACTTC.

This clonotype was found many times. V gene TRBV19 combines with J gene TRBJ2-1; perhaps TRBD2 as D (5 bases). The CDR3 covers 14 residues. The germline V gene has CDR1 LNHDA and CDR2 SQIVND (reference sequence). The V gene lost 7 bases and the J gene lost 3 bases, with 13 bases spanning the gap. The CDR3 protein is CASKGDGLYNEQFF. For the CDR3, the DNA is TGTGCCAGTAAGGGAGACGGACTCTACAATGAGCAGTTCTTC.

This clonotype was seen repeatedly, ten times or more. The chain joins TRBV29-1 to TRBJ2-1; D call uncertain. Germline-derived CDR1 and CDR2 are SQVTM and ANQGSEA. The CDR3 contains 14 residues. Deletions cut 4 bases from V and 0 bases from J, with 10 bases between. CDR3 bases: TGCAGCGTTGGTGGGGTTAACTCCTACAATGAGCAGTTCTTC. Its translation is CSVGGVNSYNEQFF.

This clonotype was seen only a few times. The chain recombines TRBV30 with TRBJ2-3, with 8 bases identical to TRBD2. This CDR3 contains 15 residues. Trimming removed 4 bases from V and 4 bases from J; junction bases left unmatched: 10. The germline gives CDR1 GTSNPN, CDR2 SVGIG (reference sequence). The CDR3 region has the DNA TGTGCCTGGAAACCAGGGCTAGCGGGCCCAGATACGCAGTATTTT. Translation gives CAWKPGLAGPDTQYF.

This clonotype showed up many times. The V call is TRBV7-2, the J call TRBJ2-3; D remains ambiguous. The V end lost 5 bases, the J end lost 4 bases, and 16 bases lay between the germline ends. From germline, CDR1 is SGHTA and CDR2 FQGNSA. This CDR3 is 15 amino acids long. CDR3 loop: CASSIRSGGPDTQYF. The CDR3 DNA follows: TGTGCCAGCAGCATTAGAAGTGGTGGGCCAGATACGCAGTATTTT.

This clonotype was picked up many times. This sequence joins TRBV5-1 and TRBJ2-2; 9 bases agree with TRBD1. Germline lookup yields CDR1 SGHRS and CDR2 YFSETQ. The length of the CDR3 is 14 residues. Trimming cost V 3 bases and J 7 bases; bases outside gene matches: 4. The CDR3 loop is CASSSGQGYGELFF. The CDR3 DNA is TGCGCCAGCAGCTCGGGACAGGGATACGGGGAGCTGTTTTTT.

This clonotype was seen at least ten times. This rearrangement joins TRBV20-1 to TRBJ2-3; 11 bases map to TRBD2. The CDR3 spans 14 residues. Germline V gene lookup returns CDR1 DFQATT and CDR2 SNEGSKA (reference sequence). With V trimmed by 6 bases and J by 0 bases, 2 bases remained unmatched. The CDR3 nucleotides read TGCAGTGCGCCTAGCGGGAGGAGCACAGATACGCAGTATTTT. Translating gives CSAPSGRSTDTQYF.